The clone carrying this T cell receptor beta chain was seen more than once but under ten times. Its antigen is unknown. The use of a sample-barcoded 5' primer and a J-beta primer mix characterized a second PCR of about 7 to 12 cycles. TCRdb itself ran the 5' RACE reads through MiXCR, one entry per CDR3 protein. The sample holds approximately 2,000,000 distinct CDR3 sequences; about 39% are singletons and the top ten take 23%. Trimming removed 5 bases at V and 9 bases at J, with 14 bases between. CDR3 size: 12 residues. Germline V gene data show CDR1 as SGHTA and CDR2 as FQGNSA. This record comes from a study of blood T cells in healthy people across ages. Study results and caveats: Age showed a roughly linear inverse relationship with TCR beta diversity per million T cells.

The individuals who served as donors were healthy Caucasians living in Russia, aged roughly 6 to 100. A minimum of 6.5 million PBMCs was isolated per sample. The chain combines TRBV7-2 with TRBJ2-7; D tentatively fits TRBD1 or TRBD2 (5 bases each). The source material was blood. The sequence came from a human donor in good health. DNA for the CDR3: TGTGCCAGCAGCGCCCCAGGGAGTGGGCAGTACTTC. Its protein product is CASSAPGSGQYF.